The clone carrying this T cell receptor (beta chain) was observed a few times. Its specificity is not known. A read error may be the cause here, since a much bigger clone is one base away. The data were taken from a study of T cells in Graves' hyperthyroidism and ophthalmopathy. Study-level points and caveats: Progression to ophthalmopathy was predicted a median of about six months early.

Hyperthyroidism in the patients, aged 18 to 65, was newly diagnosed and under 2 months in duration. The diagnostic basis comprised clinical symptoms, serum thyroxine and TRAb, thyroid ultrasound and orbital computed tomography. The PBMCs were taken from around 10 ml of fresh peripheral blood. TCR beta CDR3 region amplification was performed from RNA transcripts. First-round RT-PCR targeting the TCR CDR3 was performed with the HTBI primer set. In TCRdb, the multiplex PCR reads were re-called with MiXCR into one record per CDR3 protein. Among about 480,000 distinct CDR3 sequences listed, 13% to 15% were seen once. The CDR3 has 12 residues. V lost 11 bases, J lost 4 bases, and 4 bases stayed unmatched. Germline-derived CDR1 and CDR2 are SNHLY and FYNNEI.

The J gene is TRBJ2-1, the V gene TRBV2; 8 bases agree with TRBD2. Sequenced sample: blood. The sequence was obtained from a woman younger than 30 with Graves' hyperthyroidism. The CDR3 coding sequence is TGTGCCGCCTCTAGCGGGTACAATGAGCAGTTCTTC. Translating it yields CAASSGYNEQFF.